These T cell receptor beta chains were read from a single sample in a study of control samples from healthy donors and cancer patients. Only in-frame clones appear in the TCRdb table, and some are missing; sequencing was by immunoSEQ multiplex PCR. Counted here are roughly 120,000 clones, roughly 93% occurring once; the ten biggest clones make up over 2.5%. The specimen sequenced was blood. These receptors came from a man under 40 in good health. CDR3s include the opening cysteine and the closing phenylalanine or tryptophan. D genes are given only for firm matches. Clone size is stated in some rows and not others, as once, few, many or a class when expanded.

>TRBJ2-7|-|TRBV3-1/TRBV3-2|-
TGTGCCAGCAGCCAAGGACAGATGTACTACGAGCAGTACTTC
CASSQGQMYYEQYF
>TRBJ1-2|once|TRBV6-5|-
TGTGCCAGCATATGGCGCTATGGCTACACCTTC
CASIWRYGYTF
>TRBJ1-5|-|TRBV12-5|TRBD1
TGTGCTAGTGGTTTACAGGGACAGGGTTATCAGCCCCAGCATTTT
CASGLQGQGYQPQHF
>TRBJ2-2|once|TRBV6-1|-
TGTGCCAGCAGTGAACGGGGGATGGGGACCGGGGAGCTGTTTTTT
CASSERGMGTGELFF
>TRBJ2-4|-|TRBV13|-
TGTGCCAGCAGCCACACCAATTTGGGAAACAAAAACATTCAGTACTTC
CASSHTNLGNKNIQYF
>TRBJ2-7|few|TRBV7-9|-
TGTGCCAGCAGGGAGGGGTACGAGCAGTACTTC
CASREGYEQYF
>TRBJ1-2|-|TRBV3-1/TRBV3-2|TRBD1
TGTGCCAGCAGCGACCCACAGGGGGCCGTCCATGGCTACACCTTC
CASSDPQGAVHGYTF
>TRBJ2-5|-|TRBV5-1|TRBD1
TGCGCCAGCAGCTTGGAGGCAGGACCCAGGGGGGAGACCCAGTACTTC
CASSLEAGPRGETQYF
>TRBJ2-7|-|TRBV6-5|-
TGTGCCAGCAGTTACGGAGGTCTTACCACCTACGAGCAGTACTTC
CASSYGGLTTYEQYF
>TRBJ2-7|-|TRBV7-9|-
TGTGCCAGCAGCTTAGTCGGACAGACAACGTACTTC
CASSLVGQTTYF
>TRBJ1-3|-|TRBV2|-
TGTGCCAGCAGTGTAAGCGGGAGCTCTGGAAACACCATATATTTT
CASSVSGSSGNTIYF
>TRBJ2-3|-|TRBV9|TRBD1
TGTGCCAGCAGCGTAGGACAGGGGGGCGCAGATACGCAGTATTTT
CASSVGQGGADTQYF
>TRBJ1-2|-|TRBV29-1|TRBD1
TGCAGCTCTTGGCAGGGGGCCCTAGAGGGCTACACCTTC
CSSWQGALEGYTF
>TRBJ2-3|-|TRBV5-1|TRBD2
TGCGCCAGCAGCTTTAGCGGGGGGGAGGATACGCAGTATTTT
CASSFSGGEDTQYF
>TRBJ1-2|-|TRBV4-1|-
TGCGCCAGCAGCCAAGTCAGGGGTAGCTATGGCTACACCTTC
CASSQVRGSYGYTF
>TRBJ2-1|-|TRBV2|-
TGTGCCAGCAGTGAATTTATGAGGGGCAGGTCCTACAATGAGCAGTTCTTC
CASSEFMRGRSYNEQFF
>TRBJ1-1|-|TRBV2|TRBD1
TGTGCCAGCCTCAGGGGGCAGGGGGCCACTGAAGCTTTCTTT
CASLRGQGATEAFF
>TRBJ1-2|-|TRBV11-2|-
TGTGCCAGCAGCCAAGAATCCTATGGCTACACCTTC
CASSQESYGYTF
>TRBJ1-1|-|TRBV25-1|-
TGTGCCAGCAGTGATCGTTACACTGAAGCTTTCTTT
CASSDRYTEAFF
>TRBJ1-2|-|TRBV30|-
TGTGCCTGGAGTGATATTATGTCAGGGGGCTACACCTTC
CAWSDIMSGGYTF
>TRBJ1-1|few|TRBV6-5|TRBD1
TGTGCCAGCACTCCCGGGACAGGGAACACTGAAGCTTTCTTT
CASTPGTGNTEAFF
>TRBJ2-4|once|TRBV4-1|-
TGCGCCAGCAGCCAAGAAATGGAGACAGGAATAGCCAAAAACATTCAGTACTTC
CASSQEMETGIAKNIQYF
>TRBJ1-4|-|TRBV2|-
TGTGCCAGCAGTGAAGCGGCAGGGAGGGGAGAAAAACTGTTTTTT
CASSEAAGRGEKLFF
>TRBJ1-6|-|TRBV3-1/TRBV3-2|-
TGTGCCAGCAGCCAAGAATGGTCTTCACCCCTCCACTTT
CASSQEWSSPLHF
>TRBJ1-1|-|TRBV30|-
TGTGCCTGGAGACCCCCCTGGAGGGACCAGAACACTGAAGCTTTCTTT
CAWRPPWRDQNTEAFF
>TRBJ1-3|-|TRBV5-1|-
TGCGCCAGCAGCTTGTCCCGGCTCTCTCGAAACACCATATATTTT
CASSLSRLSRNTIYF
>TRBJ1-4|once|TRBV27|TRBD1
TGTGCCAGCAGTTTCTCAGGGGGATCTAATGAAAAACTGTTTTTT
CASSFSGGSNEKLFF
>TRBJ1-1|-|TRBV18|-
TGTGCCAGCTCACCCACCGGGAACACTGAAGCTTTCTTT
CASSPTGNTEAFF
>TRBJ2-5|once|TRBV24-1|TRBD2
TGTGCCACCAGTGAAAAGACTAGCGGGAGAGAAGAGACCCAGTACTTC
CATSEKTSGREETQYF
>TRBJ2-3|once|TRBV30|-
TGTGCCTGGAGTGTGGGAGATACGCAGTATTTT
CAWSVGDTQYF
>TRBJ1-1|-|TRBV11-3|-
TGTGCCAGCAGCTTGGAGCAGAACACTGAAGCTTTCTTT
CASSLEQNTEAFF
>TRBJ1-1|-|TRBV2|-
TGTGCCCACGGCGGTATCACTGAAGCTTTCTTT
CAHGGITEAFF
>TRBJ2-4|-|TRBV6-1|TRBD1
TGTGCCAGCAGTGTCGAGGGACAGGGATCTTACATAGCCAAAAACATTCAGTACTTC
CASSVEGQGSYIAKNIQYF
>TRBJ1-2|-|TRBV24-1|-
TGTGCCACCAGTGATTTTAAGACAGGTTTTTATGGCTACACCTTC
CATSDFKTGFYGYTF
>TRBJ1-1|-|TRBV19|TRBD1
TGTGCCAGTAGTATCCGGGACAGGGCCACTGAAGCTTTCTTT
CASSIRDRATEAFF
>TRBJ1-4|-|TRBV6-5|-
TGTGCCAGCAGCCCAACGGGAGGGCTAGGGGAAAAACTGTTTTTT
CASSPTGGLGEKLFF
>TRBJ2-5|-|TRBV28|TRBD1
TGTGCCAGCAGTTCGAGGACAGGGCGGAAGACCCAGTACTTC
CASSSRTGRKTQYF
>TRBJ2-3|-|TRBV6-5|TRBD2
TGTGCCAGCAGGGCGGGGGTTGGTACAGATACGCAGTATTTT
CASRAGVGTDTQYF
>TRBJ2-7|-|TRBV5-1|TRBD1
TGCGCCAGCAGCTTGGGTCTGGACAGGTCCTACGAGCAGTACTTC
CASSLGLDRSYEQYF
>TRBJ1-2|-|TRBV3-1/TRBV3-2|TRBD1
TGTGCCAGCAGCCAAGAGAGAGACAGGGTGAAGGGCTACACCTTC
CASSQERDRVKGYTF
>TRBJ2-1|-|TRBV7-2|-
TGTGCCAGCAGCTTTAGTGGGGGGAATGAGCAGTTCTTC
CASSFSGGNEQFF
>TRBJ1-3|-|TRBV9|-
TGTGCCAGCAAGAGTCGAAACACCATATATTTT
CASKSRNTIYF
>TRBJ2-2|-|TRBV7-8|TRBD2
TGTGCCAGCATTCTAAAGCGGGGCTGGAACACCGGGGAGCTGTTTTTT
CASILKRGWNTGELFF
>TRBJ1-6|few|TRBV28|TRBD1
TGTGCCAGCAGTTGGGGGGACAGGAATTCACCCCTCCACTTT
CASSWGDRNSPLHF
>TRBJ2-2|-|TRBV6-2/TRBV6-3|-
TGTGCCAGCAGTTACCTTCGGAACGCCGGGGAGCTGTTTTTT
CASSYLRNAGELFF
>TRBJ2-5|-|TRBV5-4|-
TGTGCCAGCAGCTTGGTGGAAGAGACCCAGTACTTC
CASSLVEETQYF
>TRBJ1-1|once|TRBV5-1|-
TGCGCCAGCAGCTTGGATAGGGTGGGGGGAGCTTTCTTT
CASSLDRVGGAFF
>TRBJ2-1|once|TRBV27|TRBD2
TGTGCCAGCAGGGACGGGGGGTCCTACAATGAGCAGTTCTTC
CASRDGGSYNEQFF
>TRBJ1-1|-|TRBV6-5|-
TGTGCCAGCAGAGGGGACCGCATGAACACTGAAGCTTTCTTT
CASRGDRMNTEAFF
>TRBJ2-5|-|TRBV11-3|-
TGTGCCAGCAGCTTAGGGGTGGGAGAGACCCAGTACTTC
CASSLGVGETQYF
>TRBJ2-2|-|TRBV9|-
TGTGCCAGCAGCGTTGGTACAGGGGAGCTGTTTTTT
CASSVGTGELFF
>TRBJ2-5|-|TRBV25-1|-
TGTGCCAGCAGCTATCAGGTCGGGGGAGAGACCCAGTACTTC
CASSYQVGGETQYF
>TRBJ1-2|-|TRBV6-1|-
TGTGCCAGCAGTGAAGGGACAGAGGACTATGGCTACACCTTC
CASSEGTEDYGYTF
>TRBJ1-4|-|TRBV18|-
TGTGCCAGCTCACCCACAGGGAGCCTTAATGAAAAACTGTTTTTT
CASSPTGSLNEKLFF
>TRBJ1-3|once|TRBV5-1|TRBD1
TGCGCCAGCAGCCCTGACAGGGCCCACTCTGGAAACACCATATATTTT
CASSPDRAHSGNTIYF
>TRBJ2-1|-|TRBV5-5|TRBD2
TGTGCCAGCAGCTTGTTAGCGGGGGACTACAATGAGCAGTTCTTC
CASSLLAGDYNEQFF
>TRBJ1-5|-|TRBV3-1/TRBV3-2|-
TGTGCCAGCAGTACCGGGACCCATAGCAATCAGCCCCAGCATTTT
CASSTGTHSNQPQHF
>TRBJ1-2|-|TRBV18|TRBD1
TGTGCCAGCTCACCGACGACAGGGGAGGGCTACACCTTC
CASSPTTGEGYTF
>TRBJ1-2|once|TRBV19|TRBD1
TGTGCCAGTAGTCCCTCAGGGGGGCTCTATGGCTACACCTTC
CASSPSGGLYGYTF